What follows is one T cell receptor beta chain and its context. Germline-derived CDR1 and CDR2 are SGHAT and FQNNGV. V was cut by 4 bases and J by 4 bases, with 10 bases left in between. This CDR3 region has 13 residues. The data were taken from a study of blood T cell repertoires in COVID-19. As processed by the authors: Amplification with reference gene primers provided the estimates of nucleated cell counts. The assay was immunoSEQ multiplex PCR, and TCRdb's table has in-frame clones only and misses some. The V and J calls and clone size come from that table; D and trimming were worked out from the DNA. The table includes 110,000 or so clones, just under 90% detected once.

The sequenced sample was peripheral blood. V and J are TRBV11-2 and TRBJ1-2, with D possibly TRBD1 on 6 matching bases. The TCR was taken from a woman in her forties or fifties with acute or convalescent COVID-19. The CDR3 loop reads CASSSTGSYGYTF. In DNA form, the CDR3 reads TGTGCCAGCAGCTCTACAGGGTCCTATGGCTACACCTTC. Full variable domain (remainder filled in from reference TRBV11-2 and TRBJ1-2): EAGVAQSPRYKIIEKRQSVAFWCNPISGHATLYWYQQILGQGPKLLIQFQNNGVVDDSQLPKDRFSAERLKGVDSTLKIQPAKLEDSAVYLCASSSTGSYGYTFGSGTRLTVV.